This TCR beta chain was documented in a study of control samples from healthy donors and cancer patients. The repertoire was sequenced with immunoSEQ multiplex PCR; TCRdb's copy has only in-frame clones and lacks some. Altogether roughly 120,000 clones are present, roughly 92% being singletons, with the ten largest covering 7.8%. The CDR3 totals 13 residues. Deletions cut 2 bases from V and 1 base from J, with 5 bases between. Germline V gives CDR1 SGDLS, CDR2 YYNGEE. The sequencing input was blood. This chain links TRBV9 with TRBJ2-3; D possibly matches TRBD1 or TRBD2 (5 bases each). The clonotype originates from a woman under 30 in good health. CDR3 in amino acids: CASSVGGTDTQYF. The CDR3 DNA is TGTGCCAGCAGCGTGGGGGGCACAGATACGCAGTATTTT.